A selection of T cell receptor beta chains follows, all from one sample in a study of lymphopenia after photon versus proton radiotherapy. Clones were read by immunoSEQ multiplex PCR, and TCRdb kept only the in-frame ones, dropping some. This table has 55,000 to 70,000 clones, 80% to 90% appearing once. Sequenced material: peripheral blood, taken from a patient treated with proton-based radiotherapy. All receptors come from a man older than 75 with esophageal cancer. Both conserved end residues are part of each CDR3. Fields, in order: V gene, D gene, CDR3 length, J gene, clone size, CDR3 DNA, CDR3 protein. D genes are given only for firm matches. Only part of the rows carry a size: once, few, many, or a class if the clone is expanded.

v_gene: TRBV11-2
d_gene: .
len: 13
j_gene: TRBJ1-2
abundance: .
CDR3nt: TGTGCCAGCAGCGCGCAGGAGATCTATGGCTACACCTTC
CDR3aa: CASSAQEIYGYTF

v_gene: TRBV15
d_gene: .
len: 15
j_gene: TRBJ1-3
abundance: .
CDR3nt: TGTGCCACCAGCAGAGATCCCGGGAGGGGAAACACCATATATTTT
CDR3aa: CATSRDPGRGNTIYF

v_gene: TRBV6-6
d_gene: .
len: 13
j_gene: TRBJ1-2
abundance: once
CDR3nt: TGTGCCAGCACCCGTGATTTTCAGTATGGCTACACCTTC
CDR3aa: CASTRDFQYGYTF

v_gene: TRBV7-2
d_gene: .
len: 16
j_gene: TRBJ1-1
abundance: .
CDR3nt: TGTGCCAGCAGCTCACGGGGCAGGGGCCAGAACACTGAAGCTTTCTTT
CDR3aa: CASSSRGRGQNTEAFF

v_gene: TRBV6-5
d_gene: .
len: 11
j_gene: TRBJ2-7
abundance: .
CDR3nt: TGTGCCAGCAGTTTCACCTACGAGCAGTACTTC
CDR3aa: CASSFTYEQYF

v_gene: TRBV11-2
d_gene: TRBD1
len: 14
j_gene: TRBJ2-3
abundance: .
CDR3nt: TGTGCCAGCAGCTTATTAGGGGGCGCAGATACGCAGTATTTT
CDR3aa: CASSLLGGADTQYF

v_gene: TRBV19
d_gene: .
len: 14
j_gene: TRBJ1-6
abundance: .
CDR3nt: TGTGCCAGTAGTATCACAGGGAAGGATACACCCCTCCACTTT
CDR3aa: CASSITGKDTPLHF

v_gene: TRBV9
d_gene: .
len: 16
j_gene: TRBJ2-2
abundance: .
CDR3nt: TGTGCCAGCAGCGTAGGACCGGGGATCAACACCGGGGAGCTGTTTTTT
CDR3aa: CASSVGPGINTGELFF

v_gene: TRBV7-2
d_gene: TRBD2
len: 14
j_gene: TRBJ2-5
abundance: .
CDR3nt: TGTGCCAGCAGCCGAGGACTAGCCCAAGAGACCCAGTACTTC
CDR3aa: CASSRGLAQETQYF

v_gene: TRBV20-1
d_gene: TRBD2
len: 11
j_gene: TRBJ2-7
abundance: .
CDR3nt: TGCAGTTCGGGACTAGCGGGCGAGCAGTACTTC
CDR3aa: CSSGLAGEQYF

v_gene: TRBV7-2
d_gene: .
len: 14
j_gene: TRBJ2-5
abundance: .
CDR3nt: TGTGCCAGCAGCGCCTCAATATCCGGGCGGACCCAGTACTTC
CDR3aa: CASSASISGRTQYF

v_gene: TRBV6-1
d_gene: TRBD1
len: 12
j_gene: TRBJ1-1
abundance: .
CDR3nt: TGTGCCAGTATGACAGGGGTCCCTGAAGCTTTCTTT
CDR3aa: CASMTGVPEAFF

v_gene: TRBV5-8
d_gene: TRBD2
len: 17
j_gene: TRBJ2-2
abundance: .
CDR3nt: TGTGCCAGCAGCTGGCCTCTAGCGGGAGATTCCACCGGGGAGCTGTTTTTT
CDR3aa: CASSWPLAGDSTGELFF

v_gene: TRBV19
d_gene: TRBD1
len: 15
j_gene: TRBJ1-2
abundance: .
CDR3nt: TGTGCCAGTAGTAAAATACCCGGGACAGGGGCTGGCTACACCTTC
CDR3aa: CASSKIPGTGAGYTF

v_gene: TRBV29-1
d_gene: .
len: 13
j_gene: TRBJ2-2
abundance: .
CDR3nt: TGCAGCGCCGGAGCGACAGGAGTCGGGGAGCTGTTTTTT
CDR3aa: CSAGATGVGELFF

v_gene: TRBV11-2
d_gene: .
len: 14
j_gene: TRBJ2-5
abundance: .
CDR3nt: TGTGCCAGCAGCTTCGGCGGGGGCATGGAGACCCAGTACTTC
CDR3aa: CASSFGGGMETQYF

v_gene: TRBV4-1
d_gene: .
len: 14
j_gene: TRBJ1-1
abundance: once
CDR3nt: TGCGCCAGCAGCCAAGATCGCGTGAACACTGAAGCTTTCTTT
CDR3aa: CASSQDRVNTEAFF

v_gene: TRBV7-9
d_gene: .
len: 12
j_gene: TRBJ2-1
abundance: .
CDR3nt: TGTGCCAGCAGCTTAGTAGGGAATGAGCAGTTCTTC
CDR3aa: CASSLVGNEQFF

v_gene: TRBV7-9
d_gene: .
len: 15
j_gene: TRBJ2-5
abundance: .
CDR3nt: TGTGCCAGCAGCTTCTCGGCTGGGGACCAAGAGACCCAGTACTTC
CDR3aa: CASSFSAGDQETQYF

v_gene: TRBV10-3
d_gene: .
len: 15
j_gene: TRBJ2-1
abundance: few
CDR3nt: TGTGCCATCAAGGAAGGCGACAGAGTTTACAATGAGCAGTTCTTC
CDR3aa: CAIKEGDRVYNEQFF

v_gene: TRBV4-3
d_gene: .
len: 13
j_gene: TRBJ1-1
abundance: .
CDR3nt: TGCGCCAGCAGCCTAAAGGGGCACACTGAAGCTTTCTTT
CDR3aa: CASSLKGHTEAFF

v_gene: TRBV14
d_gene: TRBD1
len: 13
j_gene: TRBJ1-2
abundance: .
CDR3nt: TGTGCCAGCAGCCAAGTGTCAGGGGGTGGCTACACCTTC
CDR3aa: CASSQVSGGGYTF

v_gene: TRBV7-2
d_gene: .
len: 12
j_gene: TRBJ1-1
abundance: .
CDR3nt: TGTGCCAGCAGCTTCCTGAACACTGAAGCTTTCTTT
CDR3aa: CASSFLNTEAFF

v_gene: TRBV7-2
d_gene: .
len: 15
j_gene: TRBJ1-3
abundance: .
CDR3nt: TGTGCCAGCAGCTTAGCGATGGGGTTAGGAAACACCATATATTTT
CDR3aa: CASSLAMGLGNTIYF

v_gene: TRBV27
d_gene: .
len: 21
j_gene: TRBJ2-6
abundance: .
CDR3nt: TGTGCCAGCAGTTTATACTTCCCGGACAGCTCTCGGGGTATCGGGGCCAACGTCCTGACTTTC
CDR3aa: CASSLYFPDSSRGIGANVLTF

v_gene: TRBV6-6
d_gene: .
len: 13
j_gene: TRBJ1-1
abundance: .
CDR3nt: TGTGCCAGCAGTTATGGTCCAAACACTGAAGCTTTCTTT
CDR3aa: CASSYGPNTEAFF

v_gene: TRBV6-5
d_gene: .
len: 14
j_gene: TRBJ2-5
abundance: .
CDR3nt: TGTGCCAGCAGTTACTTGACCTTGCAAGAGACCCAGTACTTC
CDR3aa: CASSYLTLQETQYF

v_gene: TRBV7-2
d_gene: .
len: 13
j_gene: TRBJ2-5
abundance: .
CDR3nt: TGTGCCAGCAGCGTTACAGGACAAGAGACCCAGTACTTC
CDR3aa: CASSVTGQETQYF

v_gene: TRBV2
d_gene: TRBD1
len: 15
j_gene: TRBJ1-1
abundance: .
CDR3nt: TGTGCCAGCAGTGTTAGGACAGGGGAGGCCGGTGAAGCTTTCTTT
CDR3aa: CASSVRTGEAGEAFF

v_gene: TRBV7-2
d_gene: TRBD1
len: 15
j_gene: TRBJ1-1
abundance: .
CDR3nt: TGTGCCAGCAGCAAGGACAGGGCCCCGAACACTGAAGCTTTCTTT
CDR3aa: CASSKDRAPNTEAFF

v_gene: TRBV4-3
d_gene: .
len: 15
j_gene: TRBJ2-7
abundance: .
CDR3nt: TGCGCCAGCAGCCTATACCTGGGTAGCTCCTACGAGCAGTACTTC
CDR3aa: CASSLYLGSSYEQYF

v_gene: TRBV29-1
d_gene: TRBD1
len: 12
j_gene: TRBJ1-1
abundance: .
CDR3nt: TGCAGCGTATGGGACAGGCTGACTGAAGCTTTCTTT
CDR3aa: CSVWDRLTEAFF

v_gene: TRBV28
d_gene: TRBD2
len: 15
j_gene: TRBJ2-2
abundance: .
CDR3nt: TGTGCCAGCAGTTTCCGCGGGAGGGCCGCCGGGGAGCTGTTTTTT
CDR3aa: CASSFRGRAAGELFF

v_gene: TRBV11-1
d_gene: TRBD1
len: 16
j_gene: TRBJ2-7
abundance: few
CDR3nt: TGTGCCAGCAGCCCGACAGGGAGTCGGAATCGAGGCGAGCAGTACTTC
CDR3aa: CASSPTGSRNRGEQYF

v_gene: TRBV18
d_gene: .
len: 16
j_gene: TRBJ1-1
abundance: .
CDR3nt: TGTGCCAGCTCGGGGGGCGCGACAAGAACGGACACTGAAGCTTTCTTT
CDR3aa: CASSGGATRTDTEAFF

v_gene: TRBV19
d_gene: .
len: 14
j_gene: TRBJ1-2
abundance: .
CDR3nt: TGTGCCAGTAGTGTCGGGGGACCTAACTATGGCTACACCTTC
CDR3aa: CASSVGGPNYGYTF

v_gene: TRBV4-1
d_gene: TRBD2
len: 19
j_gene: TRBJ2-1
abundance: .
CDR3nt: TGCGCCAGCAGCTTGCTTGGAGGCGGGGGAGCTTCTTTTTACAATGAGCAGTTCTTC
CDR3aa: CASSLLGGGGASFYNEQFF

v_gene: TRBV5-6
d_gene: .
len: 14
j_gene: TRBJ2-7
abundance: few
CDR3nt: TGTGCCAGCAGCCCCCAGCTCGGTTCCTACGAGCAGTACTTC
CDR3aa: CASSPQLGSYEQYF

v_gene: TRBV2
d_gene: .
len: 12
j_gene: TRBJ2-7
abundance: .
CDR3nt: TGTGCCAGCAGGGGGGCAGCGTACGAGCAGTACTTC
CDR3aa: CASRGAAYEQYF

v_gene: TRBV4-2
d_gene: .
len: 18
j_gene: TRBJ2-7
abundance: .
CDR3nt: TGTGCCAGCAGCCAATTACCGCCTGGGGCAGGGGCCTCCTACGAGCAGTACTTC
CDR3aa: CASSQLPPGAGASYEQYF

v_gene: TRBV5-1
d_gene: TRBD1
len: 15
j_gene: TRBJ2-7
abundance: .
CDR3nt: TGCGCCAGCAGCTTCGGACAGGCTACCCCCTACGAGCAGTACTTC
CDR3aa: CASSFGQATPYEQYF

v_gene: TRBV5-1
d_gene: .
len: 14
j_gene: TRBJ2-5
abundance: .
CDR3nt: TGCGCCAGCAGCGTTCTGGACTCCCAAGAGACCCAGTACTTC
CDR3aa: CASSVLDSQETQYF

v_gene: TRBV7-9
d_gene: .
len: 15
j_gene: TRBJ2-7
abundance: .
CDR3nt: TGTGCCAGCAGCTTAGTCGCAGGACCAACCTACGAGCAGTACTTC
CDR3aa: CASSLVAGPTYEQYF

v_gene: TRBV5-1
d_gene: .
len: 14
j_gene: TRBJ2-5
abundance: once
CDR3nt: TGCGCCAGCAGCTTGGGTTCCAGCCAAGAGACCCAGTACTTC
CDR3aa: CASSLGSSQETQYF

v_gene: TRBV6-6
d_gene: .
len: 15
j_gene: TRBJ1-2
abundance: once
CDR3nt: TGTGCCAGCAGTTCGGACGGCGTGCAGAACTATGGCTACACCTTC
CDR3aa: CASSSDGVQNYGYTF

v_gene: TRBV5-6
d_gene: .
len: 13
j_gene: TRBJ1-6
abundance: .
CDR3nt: TGTGCCAGCAGCTTAGAACAGGGATCACCCCTCCACTTT
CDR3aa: CASSLEQGSPLHF

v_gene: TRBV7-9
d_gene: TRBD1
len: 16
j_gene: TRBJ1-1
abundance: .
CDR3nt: TGTGCCAGCAGCCCGTCCCAGGGACAGGTTAACACTGAAGCTTTCTTT
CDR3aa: CASSPSQGQVNTEAFF